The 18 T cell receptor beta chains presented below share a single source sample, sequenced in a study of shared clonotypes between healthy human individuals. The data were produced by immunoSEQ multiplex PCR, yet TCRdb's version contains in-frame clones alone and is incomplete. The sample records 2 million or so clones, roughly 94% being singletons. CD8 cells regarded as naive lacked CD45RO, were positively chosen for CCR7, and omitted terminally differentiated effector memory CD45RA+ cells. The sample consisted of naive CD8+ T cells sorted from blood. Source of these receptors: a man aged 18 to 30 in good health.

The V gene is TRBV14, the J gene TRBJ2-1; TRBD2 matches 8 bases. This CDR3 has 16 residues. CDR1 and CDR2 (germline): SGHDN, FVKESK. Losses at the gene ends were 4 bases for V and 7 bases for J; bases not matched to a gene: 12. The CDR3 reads CASSLLSGTSTNEQFF. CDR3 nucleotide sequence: TGTGCCAGCAGCCTTCTAAGCGGGACTAGTACTAATGAGCAGTTCTTC.

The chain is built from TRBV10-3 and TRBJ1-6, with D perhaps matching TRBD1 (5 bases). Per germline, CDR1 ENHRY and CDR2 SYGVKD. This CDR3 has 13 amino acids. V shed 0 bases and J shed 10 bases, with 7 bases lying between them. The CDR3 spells CAISESGASPLHF. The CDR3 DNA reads TGTGCCATCAGTGAGTCAGGGGCCTCACCCCTCCACTTT.

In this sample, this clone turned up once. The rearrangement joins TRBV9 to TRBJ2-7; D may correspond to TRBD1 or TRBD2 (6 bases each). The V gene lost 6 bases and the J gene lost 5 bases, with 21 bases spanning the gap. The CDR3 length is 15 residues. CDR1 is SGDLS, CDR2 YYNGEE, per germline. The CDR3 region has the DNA TGTGCCAGCAACACCTGGGGACTGGGGGCCGACGAGCAGTACTTC. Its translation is CASNTWGLGADEQYF.

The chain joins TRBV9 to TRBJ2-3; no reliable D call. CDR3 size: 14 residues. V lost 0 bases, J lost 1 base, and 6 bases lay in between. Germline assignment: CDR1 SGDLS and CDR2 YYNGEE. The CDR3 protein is CASSVDVGTDTQYF. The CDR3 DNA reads TGTGCCAGCAGCGTAGATGTGGGCACAGATACGCAGTATTTT.

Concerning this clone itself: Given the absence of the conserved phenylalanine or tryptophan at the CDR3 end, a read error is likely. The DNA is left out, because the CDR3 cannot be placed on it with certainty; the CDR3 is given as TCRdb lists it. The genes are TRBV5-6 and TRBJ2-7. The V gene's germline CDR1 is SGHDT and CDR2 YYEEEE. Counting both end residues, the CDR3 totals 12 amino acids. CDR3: CASSRLETRADL.

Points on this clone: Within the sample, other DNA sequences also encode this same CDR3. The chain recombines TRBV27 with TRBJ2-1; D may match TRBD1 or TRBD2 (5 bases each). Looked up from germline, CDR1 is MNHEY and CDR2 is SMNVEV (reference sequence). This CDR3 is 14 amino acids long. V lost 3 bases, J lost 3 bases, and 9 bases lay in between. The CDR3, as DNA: TGTGCCAGCAGTTTTCCGGGACGCTACAATGAGCAGTTCTTC. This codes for CASSFPGRYNEQFF.

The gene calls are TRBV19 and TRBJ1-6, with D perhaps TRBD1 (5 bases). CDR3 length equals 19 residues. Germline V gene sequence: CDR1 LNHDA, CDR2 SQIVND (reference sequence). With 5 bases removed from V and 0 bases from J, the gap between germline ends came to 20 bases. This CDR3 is CASSPTRDVIPSYNSPLHF. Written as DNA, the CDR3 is TGTGCCAGTAGTCCGACCCGGGACGTGATTCCCTCCTATAATTCACCCCTCCACTTT.

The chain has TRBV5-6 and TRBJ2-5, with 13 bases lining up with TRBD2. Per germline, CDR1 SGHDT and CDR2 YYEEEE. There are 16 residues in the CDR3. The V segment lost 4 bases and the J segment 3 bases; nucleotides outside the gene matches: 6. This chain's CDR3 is CASSRLAGGLEETQYF. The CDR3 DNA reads TGTGCCAGCAGCCGACTAGCGGGGGGTCTCGAAGAGACCCAGTACTTC.

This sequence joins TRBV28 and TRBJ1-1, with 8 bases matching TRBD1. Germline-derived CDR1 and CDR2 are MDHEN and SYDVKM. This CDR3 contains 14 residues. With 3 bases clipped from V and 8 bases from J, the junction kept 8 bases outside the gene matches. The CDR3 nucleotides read TGTGCCAGCAGTTTTAGGGCGACAGGGGCAGAAGCTTTCTTT. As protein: CASSFRATGAEAFF.

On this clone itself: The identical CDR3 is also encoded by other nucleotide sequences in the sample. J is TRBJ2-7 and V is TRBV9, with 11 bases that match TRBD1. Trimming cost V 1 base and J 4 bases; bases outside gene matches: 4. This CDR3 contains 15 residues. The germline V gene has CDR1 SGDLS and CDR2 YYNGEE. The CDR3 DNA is TGTGCCAGCAGCGTATCCGGGACAGGGGGGTACGAGCAGTACTTC. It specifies CASSVSGTGGYEQYF.

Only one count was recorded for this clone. The CDR3 DNA reads TGTGCCAGCAGTGAAGGGGGGTCGTTGGCGGCTAACTATGGCTACACCTTC. It encodes CASSEGGSLAANYGYTF. The chain combines TRBV2 with TRBJ1-2; D possibly corresponds to TRBD1 (5 bases). Trimming took off 1 base at V and 0 bases at J, with 15 bases between the two ends. The CDR3 is 17 amino acids. Germline CDR1 reads SNHLY; CDR2 reads FYNNEI.

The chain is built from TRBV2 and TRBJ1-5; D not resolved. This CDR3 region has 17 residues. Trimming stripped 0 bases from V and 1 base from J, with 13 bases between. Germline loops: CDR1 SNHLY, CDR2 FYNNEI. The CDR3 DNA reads TGTGCCAGCAGTGAAGCACCGGCAGGAGGGAGCAATCAGCCCCAGCATTTT. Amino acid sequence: CASSEAPAGGSNQPQHF.

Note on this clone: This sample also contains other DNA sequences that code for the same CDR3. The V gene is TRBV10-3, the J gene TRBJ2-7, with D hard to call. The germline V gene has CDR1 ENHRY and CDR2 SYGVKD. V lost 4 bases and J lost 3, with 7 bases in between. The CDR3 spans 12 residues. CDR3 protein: CAISGGDYEQYF. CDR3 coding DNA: TGTGCCATCAGTGGTGGAGACTACGAGCAGTACTTC.

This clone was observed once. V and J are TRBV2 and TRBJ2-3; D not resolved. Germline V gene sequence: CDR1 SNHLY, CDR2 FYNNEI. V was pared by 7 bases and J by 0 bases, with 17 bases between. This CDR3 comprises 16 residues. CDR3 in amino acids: CASNTDVKTSTDTQYF. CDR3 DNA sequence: TGTGCCAGCAATACGGACGTGAAGACTAGCACAGATACGCAGTATTTT.

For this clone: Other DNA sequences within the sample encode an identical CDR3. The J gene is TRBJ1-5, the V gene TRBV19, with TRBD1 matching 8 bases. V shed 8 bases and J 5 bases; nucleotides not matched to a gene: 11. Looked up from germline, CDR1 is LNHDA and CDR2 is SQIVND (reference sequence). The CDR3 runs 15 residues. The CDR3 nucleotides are TGTGCCAGTTCTATGGACAGGGAGGGAGATCAGCCCCAGCATTTT. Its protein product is CASSMDREGDQPQHF. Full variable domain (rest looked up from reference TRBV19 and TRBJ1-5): DGGITQSPKYLFRKEGQNVTLSCEQNLNHDAMYWYRQDPGQGLRLIYYSQIVNDFQKGDIAEGYSVSREKKESFPLTVTSAQKNPTAFYLCASSMDREGDQPQHFGDGTRLSIL.

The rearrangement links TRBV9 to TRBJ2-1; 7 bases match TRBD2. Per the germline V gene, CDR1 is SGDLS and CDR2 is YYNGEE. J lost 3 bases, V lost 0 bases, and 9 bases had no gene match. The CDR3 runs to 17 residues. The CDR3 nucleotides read TGTGCCAGCAGCGTAGAATGGGCGGGGGAGCTCTACAATGAGCAGTTCTTC. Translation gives CASSVEWAGELYNEQFF.

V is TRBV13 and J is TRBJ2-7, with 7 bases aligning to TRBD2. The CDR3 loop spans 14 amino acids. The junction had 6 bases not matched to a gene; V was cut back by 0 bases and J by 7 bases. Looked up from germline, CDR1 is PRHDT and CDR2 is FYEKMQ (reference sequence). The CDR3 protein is CASSLGYGEGEQYF. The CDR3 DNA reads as TGTGCCAGCAGCTTAGGATACGGGGAGGGGGAGCAGTACTTC.

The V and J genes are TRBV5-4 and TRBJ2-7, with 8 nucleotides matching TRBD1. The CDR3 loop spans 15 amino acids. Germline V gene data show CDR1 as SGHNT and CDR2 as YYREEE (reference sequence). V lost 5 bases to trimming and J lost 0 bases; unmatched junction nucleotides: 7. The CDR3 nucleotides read TGTGCCAGCAGAACCGACAGGGGCCCCTCCTACGAGCAGTACTTC. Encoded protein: CASRTDRGPSYEQYF.